These 23 T cell receptor beta chains were sequenced from one sample in a study of CD8 T cells in Susac syndrome. RNA amounts of roughly 0.45 to 1 ug underwent reverse transcription with random hexamers. TCRdb reprocessed the immunoSEQ multiplex PCR reads via MiXCR and lists one record per CDR3 protein. The sample yields some 150,000 distinct CDR3 sequences, less than 95% seen once. The sample was CD4+ T cells from PBMCs. These TCRs come from a human donor in good health.

The V and J genes are TRBV5-4 and TRBJ2-1, with D perhaps matching TRBD2 (5 bases). The V gene's germline CDR1 is SGHNT and CDR2 YYREEE (reference sequence). Trimming shortened V by 3 bases and J by 8 bases, and 12 bases separated the two germline ends. This CDR3 spans 13 amino acids. CDR3 bases: TGTGCCAGCAGCTCCACGGGGTGGGATGAGCAGTTCTTC. This codes for CASSSTGWDEQFF.

The chain uses TRBV3-1 and TRBJ2-1; 10 nucleotides agree with TRBD2. The CDR3 is 14 amino acids. Germline values: CDR1 LGHDT, CDR2 YNNKEL (reference sequence). Trimming removed 4 bases from V and 10 bases from J; junction bases left unmatched: 7. DNA of the CDR3: TGTGCCAGCAGCCCCGGGACTAGCGCCTTAGAGCAGTTCTTC. Translating it yields CASSPGTSALEQFF.

This chain uses TRBV18 with TRBJ2-1; D unclear. This CDR3 spans 13 amino acids. V lost 3 bases and J 4 bases, leaving 7 bases between the germline ends. Germline V lookup: CDR1 KGHSH, CDR2 LQKENI. CDR3 in amino acids: CASSPDQYNEQFF. CDR3 DNA: TGTGCCAGCTCACCGGACCAGTACAATGAGCAGTTCTTC.

CDR3 region: CASTPGLANYNEQFF. The CDR3 coding sequence is TGTGCCAGCACCCCTGGTCTAGCGAACTACAATGAGCAGTTCTTC. The V and J genes are TRBV9 and TRBJ2-1, with D possibly being TRBD2 (6 bases). The germline V gene has CDR1 SGDLS and CDR2 YYNGEE. The CDR3 is made up of 15 amino acids. V gave up 6 bases and J gave up 3 bases, with 16 bases separating them.

The chain carries TRBV20-1 and TRBJ2-5, with 12 bases matching TRBD2. The CDR3 covers 15 residues. The germline V gene encodes CDR1 DFQATT and CDR2 SNEGSKA (reference sequence). The V and J ends lost 3 bases and 1 base, in that order; junction bases with no gene match: 3. The CDR3 sequence: CSARASGRAQETQYF. DNA for the CDR3: TGCAGTGCTAGGGCTAGCGGGAGGGCCCAAGAGACCCAGTACTTC.

This chain joins TRBV5-1 and TRBJ2-3; 9 nucleotides align to TRBD1. CDR3 length: 16 amino acids. Germline-derived CDR1 and CDR2 are SGHRS and YFSETQ. V dropped 4 bases and J dropped 1; count of bases not matched to a gene: 7. Here the CDR3 DNA reads TGCGCCAGCAGCAGACGGGGACAGGGAGGCACAGATACGCAGTATTTT. Translated, it gives CASSRRGQGGTDTQYF.

The chain links TRBV9 to TRBJ2-1; perhaps TRBD2 as D (5 bases). The CDR3 spans 15 residues. Deletions cut 0 bases from V and 4 bases from J, with 11 bases between. The V gene's germline CDR1 is SGDLS and CDR2 YYNGEE. The CDR3 nucleotides read TGTGCCAGCAGCGTAGGTTCTCCGGGGTACAATGAGCAGTTCTTC. Amino acids: CASSVGSPGYNEQFF. Full variable domain (rest looked up from reference TRBV9 and TRBJ2-1): DSGVTQTPKHLITATGQRVTLRCSPRSGDLSVYWYQQSLDQGLQFLIQYYNGEERAKGNILERFSAQQFPDLHSELNLSSLELGDSALYFCASSVGSPGYNEQFFGPGTRLTVL.

This chain connects TRBV6-6 to TRBJ1-2; D uncertain. Germline CDR1 MNHNY, CDR2 SVGAGI (reference sequence). This CDR3 contains 11 residues. V shed 2 bases and J shed 7 bases, with 5 bases lying between them. Here the CDR3 DNA reads TGTGCCAGCAGTTACGAAGGTGGCTACACCTTC. This sequence encodes CASSYEGGYTF.

The rearrangement links TRBV28 to TRBJ1-1; D gene unclear. Germline CDR1 MDHEN, CDR2 SYDVKM. CDR3 size: 11 residues. V was cut by 8 bases and J by 0 bases, with 4 bases left in between. CDR3 loop: CASYMNTEAFF. CDR3 nucleotide sequence: TGTGCCAGCTATATGAACACTGAAGCTTTCTTT.

The rearrangement links TRBV7-6 to TRBJ2-5, with no clear D. The CDR3 consists of 14 residues. The germline gives CDR1 SGHVS, CDR2 FNYEAQ. Trimming took 3 bases from V and 5 from J, leaving 13 bases between them. CDR3 nucleotide sequence: TGTGCCAGCAGCTTTGTGGGTTTGGGGGAGACCCAGTACTTC. This translates into CASSFVGLGETQYF. Variable domain in full (rest from reference TRBV7-6 and TRBJ2-5): GAGVSQSPRYKVTKRGQDVALRCDPISGHVSLYWYRQALGQGPEFLTYFNYEAQQDKSGLPNDRFSAERPEGSISTLTIQRTEQRDSAMYRCASSFVGLGETQYFGPGTRLLVL.

The J gene is TRBJ2-7, the V gene TRBV5-1; no clear D. The germline V and J ends were trimmed by 0 bases and 2 bases, with 6 bases remaining between them. CDR1 and CDR2 (germline): SGHRS, YFSETQ. This CDR3 region has 13 residues. CDR3 coding DNA: TGCGCCAGCAGCTTGGCTTGGGCCTACGAGCAGTACTTC. Amino acids: CASSLAWAYEQYF.

This sequence joins TRBV7-6 and TRBJ2-5; D remains ambiguous. There are 13 residues in the CDR3. Germline-derived CDR1 and CDR2 are SGHVS and FNYEAQ. The V end was cut by 1 base, the J end by 7 bases, with 10 bases between. The DNA for the CDR3 is TGTGCCAGCAGCTTAGTTGGATTGGGGACCCAGTACTTC. Amino acid sequence: CASSLVGLGTQYF.

V and J are TRBV20-1 and TRBJ2-7; 9 bases match TRBD2. CDR1 DFQATT and CDR2 SNEGSKA come from the germline V gene (reference sequence). V dropped 3 bases and J dropped 4; count of bases not matched to a gene: 4. CDR3 length: 13 amino acids. CDR3 amino acids: CSASSGSFYEQYF. CDR3 DNA sequence: TGCAGTGCTAGTAGCGGGAGTTTTTACGAGCAGTACTTC.

CDR3 in DNA: TGTGCCAGTAGCCGGACAGGGGGCGCAGAGACCCAGTACTTC. Amino acid sequence: CASSRTGGAETQYF. V gene TRBV19 combines with J gene TRBJ2-5; 11 bases are a match to TRBD1. The trim removed 6 bases at V and 4 bases at J, leaving 4 bases unmatched. This CDR3 has 14 residues. Germline CDR1 reads LNHDA; CDR2 reads SQIVND (reference sequence).

This clonotype appeared a single time. The chain couples TRBV4-2 to TRBJ2-1, with unresolved D. CDR1 is LGHNA, CDR2 YNFKEQ, per germline. This CDR3 contains 14 residues. V was clipped by 5 bases and J by 1 base, with 9 bases between them. The CDR3 DNA reads as TGTGCCAGCAGCTGGAGACATTCCTACAATGAGCAGTTCTTC. This sequence encodes CASSWRHSYNEQFF.

This clonotype was recorded only once. This rearrangement joins TRBV20-1 to TRBJ2-2; 9 nucleotides match TRBD1. In germline, CDR1 is DFQATT, CDR2 SNEGSKA (reference sequence). The CDR3 contains 13 residues. V was pared by 6 bases and J by 4 bases, with 3 bases of the junction left unmatched. The CDR3 spells CSARDRVTGELFF. CDR3 nucleotides: TGCAGTGCCAGGGACAGGGTCACCGGGGAGCTGTTTTTT.

V gene TRBV10-2 combines with J gene TRBJ1-3; D may be TRBD1 (5 bases). The CDR3 covers 14 residues. CDR1 and CDR2 from the germline V gene are WSHSY and SAAADI. V lost 6 bases and J lost 2, with 11 bases in between. CDR3 in DNA: TGCGCCAGCAGCCTAACAGGAGCTGGAAACACCATATATTTT. As protein: CASSLTGAGNTIYF.

The gene calls are TRBV2 and TRBJ2-1, with D possibly matching TRBD1 (6 bases). The CDR3 has 14 amino acids. V lost 3 bases, J lost 7 bases, and 13 bases lay in between. The germline V gene encodes CDR1 SNHLY and CDR2 FYNNEI. As DNA, the CDR3 is TGTGCCAGCAGTGAGGAAAGGGGGTCAAATGAGCAGTTCTTC. This sequence encodes CASSEERGSNEQFF.

CDR3 loop: CSARRGHGYNEQFF. Written as DNA, the CDR3 is TGCAGTGCTAGACGGGGGCATGGCTACAATGAGCAGTTCTTC. The chain recombines TRBV20-1 with TRBJ2-1; either TRBD1 or TRBD2 may fit D (6 bases each). V was cut by 2 bases and J by 3 bases, with 11 bases left in between. Germline loops: CDR1 DFQATT, CDR2 SNEGSKA (reference sequence). The length of the CDR3 is 14 residues.

The chain has TRBV7-9 and TRBJ1-1; D is undetermined. V lost 5 bases, J lost 2 bases, and 18 bases lay in between. The germline V gene encodes CDR1 SEHNR and CDR2 FQNEAQ (reference sequence). The CDR3 is 16 amino acids. CDR3 residues: CASSPSVGQENTEAFF. The DNA of the CDR3 is TGTGCCAGCAGCCCCTCGGTGGGTCAGGAAAACACTGAAGCTTTCTTT.

The chain employs TRBV20-1 and TRBJ2-5, with 9 bases lining up with TRBD2. CDR1 and CDR2 (germline): DFQATT, SNEGSKA (reference sequence). V lost 1 base and J lost 4; bases outside the gene matches: 1. The CDR3 length is 13 residues. CDR3 sequence reads: CSARGSGRETQYF. The CDR3 bases are TGCAGTGCTAGAGGTAGCGGGAGAGAGACCCAGTACTTC.

The chain uses TRBV19 and TRBJ1-1; D not certain. Trimming cost V 2 bases and J 5 bases, with 18 bases left between them. The V gene's germline CDR1 is LNHDA and CDR2 SQIVND (reference sequence). There are 16 residues in the CDR3. CDR3 in amino acids: CASSISARVVGTEAFF. The CDR3, as DNA: TGTGCCAGTAGTATATCGGCGAGGGTGGTGGGGACTGAAGCTTTCTTT.

The chain couples TRBV5-4 to TRBJ2-1; 7 bases are shared with TRBD2. CDR3 length equals 14 residues. CDR1 and CDR2 from the germline V gene are SGHNT and YYREEE (reference sequence). The junction had 9 bases not matched to a gene; V was cut back by 4 bases and J by 8 bases. The CDR3 DNA follows: TGTGCCAGCAGCGGAAGCGGGAAAAGATATGAGCAGTTCTTC. This encodes CASSGSGKRYEQFF. Complete variable domain (other parts from reference TRBV5-4 and TRBJ2-1): ETGVTQSPTHLIKTRGQQVTLRCSSQSGHNTVSWYQQALGQGPQFIFQYYREEENGRGNFPPRFSGLQFPNYSSELNVNALELDDSALYLCASSGSGKRYEQFFGPGTRLTVL.